These 32 T cell receptor beta chains originate from one sample sequenced in a study of blood T cell repertoires in COVID-19. The repertoire was sequenced with immunoSEQ multiplex PCR; TCRdb's copy has only in-frame clones and lacks some. The sample contains 210,000 or so clones, 86% of which appear only once. Material: peripheral blood. These TCRs come from a woman between 45 and 60 years old with acute or convalescent COVID-19.

This clone was seen once. The V gene is TRBV30, the J gene TRBJ2-1, with 9 bases aligning to TRBD1. Germline CDR1 is GTSNPN and CDR2 is SVGIG (reference sequence). The CDR3 length is 13 residues. V gave up 6 bases and J gave up 4 bases; unmatched junction bases: 4. The CDR3 DNA reads as TGTGCCTGCCTGGACAGGGGTTACAATGAGCAGTTCTTC. The encoded protein is CACLDRGYNEQFF.

The chain links TRBV10-3 to TRBJ2-5; possible D gene TRBD1, 6 bases. CDR1 and CDR2 from the germline V gene are ENHRY and SYGVKD. V dropped 5 bases and J dropped 3 bases, with 13 bases sitting between them. The CDR3 sequence is 14 residues long. The CDR3 is CAISRQGNEETQYF. CDR3 nucleotide sequence: TGTGCCATCAGTCGTCAGGGGAACGAAGAGACCCAGTACTTC.

CDR3 amino acids: CASSLASGRVGELFF. The CDR3 coding sequence is TGTGCCAGCAGCTTAGCCAGCGGGAGGGTAGGGGAGCTGTTTTTT. The genes are TRBV7-2 and TRBJ2-2; TRBD2 matches at 10 bases. The CDR3 spans 15 residues. In germline, CDR1 is SGHTA, CDR2 FQGNSA. After removal of 0 bases from V and 8 bases from J, the junction contained 3 bases not matched to a gene.

V and J are TRBV19 and TRBJ1-2, with D maybe TRBD1 (5 bases). In germline, CDR1 is LNHDA, CDR2 SQIVND (reference sequence). The CDR3 loop spans 13 amino acids. V was shortened by 6 bases and J by 4 bases, with 12 bases between the two germline ends. The CDR3 nucleotides are TGTGCCAGTAGAAGAACAGGCCCCTATGGCTACACCTTC. This encodes CASRRTGPYGYTF.

The chain has TRBV5-1 and TRBJ1-2; 12 bases align to TRBD1. The length of the CDR3 is 16 residues. The germline CDR1 and CDR2 sequences are SGHRS and YFSETQ. The V gene end was trimmed by 0 bases and the J gene end by 4 bases; junction bases not matched to a gene: 4. DNA of the CDR3: TGCGCCAGCAGCTTGGAGGGACAGGGGGCGAGCTATGGCTACACCTTC. It translates to CASSLEGQGASYGYTF.

The chain combines TRBV25-1 with TRBJ2-2, with TRBD2 matching over 9 bases. The CDR3 has 15 amino acids. The germline V gene encodes CDR1 MGHDK and CDR2 SYGVNS. V dropped 0 bases and J dropped 6; count of bases not matched to a gene: 2. The CDR3 DNA follows: TGTGCCAGCAGTGAATATAGCGGGGGTGCCGGGGAGCTGTTTTTT. This encodes CASSEYSGGAGELFF. Full variable domain (remainder filled in from reference TRBV25-1 and TRBJ2-2): EADIYQTPRYLVIGTGKKITLECSQTMGHDKMYWYQQDPGMELHLIHYSYGVNSTEKGDLSSESTVSRIRTEHFPLTLESARPSHTSQYLCASSEYSGGAGELFFGEGSRLTVL.

The chain has TRBV19 and TRBJ2-2; weak D call: TRBD2 (6 bases). Germline loops: CDR1 LNHDA, CDR2 SQIVND (reference sequence). The CDR3 runs 15 residues. V lost 10 bases to trimming and J lost 7 bases, with 22 bases between them. CDR3 DNA sequence: TGTGCCACCCTTAGGTGGGACCTGGAGGGCGGGGAGCTGTTTTTT. Translation: CATLRWDLEGGELFF.

This clone occurred a few times. V usage is TRBV11-3 and J usage is TRBJ2-1; D unresolved. Germline V gene lookup returns CDR1 SGHNT and CDR2 YENEEA. With 0 bases removed from V and 1 base from J, the gap between germline ends came to 4 bases. This CDR3 spans 14 amino acids. Here the CDR3 reads CASSLDSSYNEQFF. Written as DNA, the CDR3 is TGTGCCAGCAGCTTAGACAGTTCCTACAATGAGCAGTTCTTC.

The V and J genes are TRBV11-3 and TRBJ2-1; 10 bases are a match to TRBD2. V was pared by 3 bases and J by 0 bases, with 14 bases of the junction left unmatched. The CDR3 covers 20 residues. Germline assignment: CDR1 SGHNT and CDR2 YENEEA. The CDR3 DNA is TGTGCCAGCAGCTTGGTTTGGCTAGCGGGGGAAGTAGGCTCCTACAATGAGCAGTTCTTC. As protein: CASSLVWLAGEVGSYNEQFF.

V and J are TRBV12-3 or TRBV12-4 and TRBJ1-1; D not certain. The V end lost 6 bases, the J end lost 11 bases, and 16 bases lay between the germline ends. This CDR3 spans 12 amino acids. Written as DNA, the CDR3 is TGTGCCAGCAGCCCCCTGTTCAGTATCGCTTTCTTT. It translates to CASSPLFSIAFF.

The count of this clone is one. In DNA, the CDR3 is TGTGCCAGCAGTTTGTCAGAAAATCAGCCCCAGCATTTT. Translated: CASSLSENQPQHF. The chain joins TRBV27 to TRBJ1-5, with D unresolved. V gave up 3 bases and J gave up 4 bases, with 7 bases separating them. CDR3 size: 13 residues. The germline CDR1 and CDR2 sequences are MNHEY and SMNVEV (reference sequence).

This clone was detected once. J is TRBJ2-7 and V is TRBV7-6, with D possibly matching TRBD2 (6 bases). CDR3 length equals 15 residues. Trimming stripped 3 bases from V and 0 bases from J, with 12 bases between. Germline V gene sequence: CDR1 SGHVS, CDR2 FNYEAQ. CDR3 residues: CASSFGGSISYEQYF. The CDR3 nucleotides are TGTGCCAGCAGCTTTGGAGGGAGTATCTCCTACGAGCAGTACTTC.

This chain uses TRBV11-3 with TRBJ1-2, with D unclear. Trimming pared 5 bases from V and 4 bases from J, leaving 8 bases between. The CDR3 covers 12 residues. Germline V gives CDR1 SGHNT, CDR2 YENEEA. The CDR3 coding sequence is TGTGCCAGCAGCCGTAACATCTATGGCTACACCTTC. It yields the protein CASSRNIYGYTF.

The chain links TRBV3-1 (or the pseudogene TRBV3-2) to TRBJ1-1, with D maybe TRBD1 (5 bases). Between the trimmed V and J ends, which lost 0 bases and 6 bases, there was a span of 5 bases. Per the germline V gene, CDR1 is LGHDT and CDR2 is YNNKEL (reference sequence). The CDR3 contains 12 residues. The CDR3 sequence: CASSQDRAEAFF. The CDR3 nucleotides read TGTGCCAGCAGCCAAGACAGGGCTGAAGCTTTCTTT.

V and J are TRBV5-4 and TRBJ1-1; TRBD1 matches 10 bases. Germline CDR1 reads SGHNT; CDR2 reads YYREEE (reference sequence). CDR3 size: 16 residues. The trim removed 4 bases at V and 7 bases at J, leaving 13 bases unmatched. The CDR3 region has the DNA TGTGCCAGCAGCGGGGCCGGGACAGGGGACGGACTTGAAGCTTTCTTT. Translated, it gives CASSGAGTGDGLEAFF.

This clone was observed a few times. CDR3 DNA: TGTGCCAGCAGCCCCGACATGGGCACTGAAGCTTTCTTT. Translation gives CASSPDMGTEAFF. The chain carries TRBV7-8 and TRBJ1-1; D unclear. Trimming stripped 5 bases from V and 4 bases from J, with 11 bases between. The germline V gene encodes CDR1 SGHVS and CDR2 FQNEAQ. The CDR3 consists of 13 residues.

The V gene is TRBV6-5, the J gene TRBJ1-1, with D tentatively TRBD1 (5 bases). The CDR3 has 15 residues. V was pared by 7 bases and J by 3 bases, with 18 bases between. The V gene's germline CDR1 is MNHEY and CDR2 SVGAGI. In nucleotides, the CDR3 is TGTGCCAGCAACTACGGGGGGTCTGGAGACACTGAAGCTTTCTTT. It codes for CASNYGGSGDTEAFF.

The genes are TRBV4-3 and TRBJ2-3, with a possible D match to TRBD2 (6 bases). The length of the CDR3 is 17 residues. Germline V gene lookup returns CDR1 LGHNA and CDR2 YSLEER. Trimming pared 0 bases from V and 2 bases from J, leaving 15 bases between. The DNA of the CDR3 is TGCGCCAGCAGCCAAGATTACGGGAGCGCCACCACAGATACGCAGTATTTT. Protein: CASSQDYGSATTDTQYF.

The V call is TRBV19, the J call TRBJ1-1; maybe TRBD1 (5 bases). CDR3 size: 13 residues. The germline V gene has CDR1 LNHDA and CDR2 SQIVND (reference sequence). V lost 3 bases and J 8 bases, leaving 13 bases between the germline ends. The CDR3 coding sequence is TGTGCCAGTAGTATGAGGGAGGGGATCGAAGCTTTCTTT. Protein sequence: CASSMREGIEAFF.

This chain uses TRBV4-1 with TRBJ1-2; D not certain. Germline V gene data show CDR1 as MGHRA and CDR2 as YSYEKL. This CDR3 comprises 13 residues. Trimming stripped 4 bases from V and 2 bases from J, with 8 bases between. The CDR3, as DNA: TGCGCCAGCAGCCCAGACGGGAACTATGGCTACACCTTC. Translation gives CASSPDGNYGYTF.

The V gene is TRBV2, the J gene TRBJ1-2, with 11 bases that match TRBD1. CDR1 is SNHLY and CDR2 is FYNNEI in the germline V gene. The CDR3 runs to 17 residues. V lost 6 bases to trimming and J lost 8 bases; unmatched junction nucleotides: 17. CDR3 sequence reads: CASREGTGGMIGSGYTF. The CDR3 DNA follows: TGTGCCAGCAGAGAGGGGACAGGGGGTATGATAGGGAGCGGCTACACCTTC.

The V and J genes are TRBV5-1 and TRBJ1-3; D gene unclear. V lost 0 bases and J 8 bases, leaving 9 bases between the germline ends. Germline loops: CDR1 SGHRS, CDR2 YFSETQ. This CDR3 has 13 residues. The CDR3: CASSLAGEDTIYF. The CDR3 DNA reads TGCGCCAGCAGCTTGGCCGGAGAGGACACCATATATTTT.

The rearrangement uses TRBV30 and TRBJ1-5; tentatively, D is TRBD1 (6 bases). Looked up from germline, CDR1 is GTSNPN and CDR2 is SVGIG (reference sequence). This CDR3 region has 16 residues. The germline V and J ends were trimmed by 3 bases and 4 bases, with 19 bases remaining between them. CDR3 DNA: TGTGCCTGGAGCGATATTCAGGGGATTGGAAATCAGCCCCAGCATTTT. This sequence encodes CAWSDIQGIGNQPQHF.

The chain links TRBV29-1 to TRBJ2-5; 9 bases agree with TRBD1. V dropped 6 bases and J dropped 5; count of bases not matched to a gene: 7. Germline assignment: CDR1 SQVTM and CDR2 ANQGSEA. CDR3 length: 13 amino acids. The CDR3: CSVGTGRWETQYF. In DNA, the CDR3 is TGCAGCGTCGGGACAGGGCGGTGGGAGACCCAGTACTTC.

The table lists this clone with a few counts. The J gene is TRBJ1-1, the V gene TRBV23-1; 7 bases are shared with TRBD1. TRBV23-1 is an ORF for which the function is uncertain. V lost 6 bases, J lost 4 bases, and 23 bases stayed unmatched. This CDR3 region has 19 residues. The chain's CDR3 is CASRRSLRLLPPGGTEAFF. CDR3 nucleotide sequence: TGCGCCAGCAGACGCAGTCTACGCCTTTTGCCTCCAGGGGGCACTGAAGCTTTCTTT.

The table lists this clone with many counts. The DNA of the CDR3 is TGTGCCAGCAGCTTAAATCCAGTCTCTGGAAACACCATATATTTT. It encodes CASSLNPVSGNTIYF. The chain recombines TRBV7-2 with TRBJ1-3; D is undetermined. Germline CDR1 and CDR2: SGHTA and FQGNSA. The CDR3 loop spans 15 amino acids. The V gene lost 2 bases and the J gene lost 0 bases, with 8 bases spanning the gap.

The chain recombines TRBV7-2 with TRBJ2-1, with TRBD2 matching 8 bases. The V gene end was trimmed by 5 bases and the J gene end by 7 bases; junction bases not matched to a gene: 10. CDR1 and CDR2 (germline): SGHTA, FQGNSA. This CDR3 contains 15 residues. The CDR3 is CASSPSGRLENEQFF. The CDR3 DNA reads TGTGCCAGCAGCCCGAGCGGGAGACTGGAGAATGAGCAGTTCTTC.

The sample holds one count of this clone. The chain combines TRBV7-2 with TRBJ1-4; TRBD1 aligns across 9 bases. The germline V gene has CDR1 SGHTA and CDR2 FQGNSA. This CDR3 region has 16 residues. V trimming: 0 bases; J trimming: 7 bases; junction bases outside the gene matches: 6. The chain's CDR3 is CASSLATGGTGEKLFF. DNA for the CDR3: TGTGCCAGCAGCTTAGCTACAGGGGGCACGGGTGAAAAACTGTTTTTT.

The chain has TRBV3-1 (or the pseudogene TRBV3-2) and TRBJ1-6; D gene ambiguous. The CDR3 length is 14 residues. Per germline, CDR1 LGHDT and CDR2 YNNKEL (reference sequence). V lost 1 base and J 4 bases, leaving 5 bases between the germline ends. The CDR3 DNA is TGTGCCAGCAGCCAAGCAGTATATAATTCACCCCTCCACTTT. Translation: CASSQAVYNSPLHF.

This clone was recorded only once. The chain recombines TRBV7-2 with TRBJ1-1; D is undetermined. The CDR3 has 14 residues. V dropped 4 bases and J dropped 4 bases, with 13 bases sitting between them. CDR1 is SGHTA and CDR2 is FQGNSA in the germline V gene. CDR3 DNA: TGTGCCAGCAGCTCACTAACACTGGGCACTGAAGCTTTCTTT. Translating gives CASSSLTLGTEAFF.

The rearrangement uses TRBV5-1 and TRBJ2-3, with 10 bases fitting TRBD1. This CDR3 contains 16 residues. V gave up 3 bases and J gave up 2 bases; unmatched junction bases: 6. Germline V gene sequence: CDR1 SGHRS, CDR2 YFSETQ. The CDR3 spells CASSSRTGGSTDTQYF. The CDR3 region has the DNA TGCGCCAGCAGCTCAAGGACAGGGGGGTCCACAGATACGCAGTATTTT.

This sequence joins TRBV6-6 and TRBJ1-2, with D maybe TRBD1 (5 bases). Germline V gene data show CDR1 as MNHNY and CDR2 as SVGAGI (reference sequence). Deletions cut 0 bases from V and 3 bases from J, with 11 bases between. The CDR3 is 15 residues long. The CDR3 spells CASSYSPGYDYGYTF. The CDR3 DNA follows: TGTGCCAGCAGTTACTCCCCAGGGTATGACTATGGCTACACCTTC.